Below are 10 T cell receptor beta chains sequenced from a single sample in a study of patients and donors after allogeneic stem cell transplantation. MiXCR, run by TCRdb on the RT-PCR reads, gives a single entry per CDR3 protein. The table records a few hundred thousand distinct CDR3 sequences, 38% of them present only once. The sample was blood, either unsorted or a sorted T cell fraction (not recorded which). These receptors came from a human donor who was either an allogeneic HSCT recipient or a stem cell or donor lymphocyte infusion donor (not recorded which). It is not recorded whose cells these are; they may come from a transplant donor.

This chain links TRBV18 with TRBJ1-2; no definite D call. The germline V gene encodes CDR1 KGHSH and CDR2 LQKENI. The CDR3 runs to 13 residues. Trimming stripped 6 bases from V and 4 bases from J, with 12 bases between. The CDR3 nucleotides are TGTGCCAGCTCCCGAGACCGCTCCTATGGCTACACCTTC. This sequence encodes CASSRDRSYGYTF.

A remark on this clonotype: The germline gene is not matched at one end of the junction; a read error may be the cause. The chain is built from TRBV25-1 and TRBJ1-5, with no clear D. The CDR3 loop spans 13 amino acids. Germline V gene data show CDR1 as MGHDK and CDR2 as SYGVNS. The CDR3 nucleotides are TGTGCCAGCAGTAAATATAGCAATCAGCCCCAGCATTTT. Translation: CASSKYSNQPQHF.

The chain combines TRBV3-1 with TRBJ1-6, with 11 nucleotides matching TRBD1. V was clipped by 1 base and J by 9 bases; unmatched bases: 5. The CDR3 consists of 16 residues. Germline V gives CDR1 LGHDT, CDR2 YNNKEL (reference sequence). This CDR3 reads CASSQGGGTGGSPLHF. CDR3 DNA sequence: TGTGCCAGCAGCCAAGGGGGAGGGACAGGGGGTTCACCCCTCCACTTT.

CDR3 loop: CASSLAAANIYGYTF. In DNA, the CDR3 is TGTGCCAGCAGCTTGGCCGCAGCGAATATCTATGGCTACACCTTC. The chain carries TRBV5-5 and TRBJ1-2, with D unresolved. The CDR3 has 15 amino acids. Trimming shortened V by 0 bases and J by 4 bases, and 13 bases separated the two germline ends. CDR1 is SGHKS and CDR2 is YYEKEE in the germline V gene (reference sequence).

This rearrangement joins TRBV30 to TRBJ1-6; D unclear. V was clipped by 1 base and J by 2 bases, with 0 bases between them. The CDR3 is made up of 12 amino acids. CDR1 is GTSNPN and CDR2 is SVGIG in the germline V gene (reference sequence). The CDR3 reads CAWSAYNSPLHF. The CDR3 DNA follows: TGTGCCTGGAGTGCCTATAATTCACCCCTCCACTTT.

This clonotype was detected only a few times. This chain connects TRBV5-1 to TRBJ1-1; the match to TRBD1 covers 7 bases. The CDR3 contains 15 residues. The germline gives CDR1 SGHRS, CDR2 YFSETQ. Trimming removed 4 bases from V and 4 bases from J; junction bases left unmatched: 10. CDR3 region: CASSTRQGGVTEAFF. As DNA, the CDR3 is TGCGCCAGCAGCACGAGACAGGGAGGGGTCACTGAAGCTTTCTTT.

J is TRBJ2-7 and V is TRBV27; unclear D gene. This CDR3 has 15 residues. The ends were cut back, 0 bases at V and 0 bases at J, with 9 bases in the middle. Germline lookup yields CDR1 MNHEY and CDR2 SMNVEV (reference sequence). The CDR3 nucleotides read TGTGCCAGCAGTTTATCGACTGGCAGCTCCTACGAGCAGTACTTC. It encodes CASSLSTGSSYEQYF.

This clonotype was detected only a few times. The chain couples TRBV12-3 or TRBV12-4 to TRBJ2-7; TRBD2 aligns across 7 bases. V lost 5 bases, J lost 6 bases, and 7 bases stayed unmatched. This CDR3 contains 13 residues. The chain's CDR3 is CASSPVTSSEQYF. DNA for the CDR3: TGTGCCAGCAGTCCGGTGACTAGCAGCGAGCAGTACTTC.

This clonotype has just one count. The CDR3 protein is CASSFEGTQQYF. CDR3 coding DNA: TGCGCCAGCAGCTTTGAGGGGACACAGCAGTACTTC. The genes are TRBV5-1 and TRBJ2-7; tentative D call: TRBD1 (6 bases). Germline V lookup: CDR1 SGHRS, CDR2 YFSETQ. This CDR3 has 12 amino acids. V was cut by 2 bases and J by 8 bases, with 11 bases left in between.

The genes are TRBV9 and TRBJ2-3, with a possible D match to TRBD1 (5 bases). Trimming took 0 bases from V and 6 from J, leaving 11 bases between them. The germline gives CDR1 SGDLS, CDR2 YYNGEE. This CDR3 region has 14 residues. CDR3 loop: CASSVVGARDTQYF. CDR3 DNA: TGTGCCAGCAGCGTAGTTGGGGCTAGGGATACGCAGTATTTT.